Below, one TCR beta chain is given with its context. Its antigen remains unidentified. During cDNA synthesis, UMIs that each contained a 6-nucleotide sample barcode were added by means of template switching. Using the 5' RACE reads, TCRdb records one entry per CDR3 protein without DNA. The repertoire shows roughly 170,000 distinct CDR3 sequences; the top ten hold just under 7.5%. The data were obtained in a study of monozygotic twins with inflammatory bowel disease. Study-level findings and limits: A reduction in TCRbeta diversity (inverse Simpson) was seen in IBD patients relative to healthy co-twins.

Investigators pulled total RNA out of whole blood and did not sort T cells. Germline V CDR1 and CDR2: LGHNA, YSLEER. The CDR3 contains 15 residues. This clonotype was sampled from a human donor with ulcerative colitis or Crohn's disease, or a healthy co-twin of an affected twin (not recorded which). Sequenced sample: blood. This sequence joins TRBV4-3 and TRBJ1-4. The CDR3 sequence is CASSQDVSGGEKLFF.